These T cell receptor beta chains were read from a single sample in a study of T cells in Graves' hyperthyroidism and ophthalmopathy. Using its own MiXCR run on the multiplex PCR reads, TCRdb lists one record per CDR3 protein. This sample has around 400,000 distinct CDR3 sequences, with roughly 25% found just once. The sequencing input was blood. Receptors originate from a man aged 50 to 59 with Graves' hyperthyroidism. The CDR3 runs from the conserved cysteine through the conserved F or W. Each record gives: CDR3 protein, CDR3 DNA, V gene, D gene, J gene, clone size. A D gene is named only where the DNA matches it firmly. For some rows the clone size is stated as once, few or many, or as a class when expanded; others skip it.

CSARKTRTSGGFNEQFF	TGCAGTGCCAGGAAAACTCGGACTAGCGGGGGATTTAATGAGCAGTTCTTC	TRBV20-1	TRBD2	TRBJ2-1	-
CASSLVASNNEQFF	TGTGCCAGCAGCTTAGTTGCTAGCAACAATGAGCAGTTCTTC	TRBV11-3	-	TRBJ2-1	many
CASSFPGQQTREQYF	TGCGCCAGCAGCTTCCCGGGACAGCAGACTCGGGAGCAGTACTTC	TRBV5-1	TRBD1	TRBJ2-7	-
CASTRYGLGYGYTF	TGTGCCAGCACCAGATATGGGTTGGGCTATGGCTACACCTTC	TRBV6-1	-	TRBJ1-2	few
CAWSGYRGDNYGYTF	TGTGCCTGGAGTGGGTACAGGGGCGATAACTATGGCTACACCTTC	TRBV30	TRBD1	TRBJ1-2	few
CASSEGVTSFTSYEQYF	TGTGCCAGCAGTGAAGGGGTGACTAGCTTTACTTCCTACGAGCAGTACTTC	TRBV6-1	TRBD2	TRBJ2-7	-
CSATAGDGYTF	TGCAGCGCAACCGCAGGGGATGGCTACACCTTC	TRBV29-1	-	TRBJ1-2	-
CATQGLMGNEQFF	TGTGCCACCCAGGGCCTAATGGGCAATGAGCAGTTCTTC	TRBV24-1	-	TRBJ2-1	-
CASSDGQTEAFF	TGTGCCAGCAGCGACGGGCAAACTGAAGCTTTCTTT	TRBV11-3	-	TRBJ1-1	many
CATRDTRLLSGNTIYF	TGTGCCACCCGGGACACCCGACTCCTCTCTGGAAACACCATATATTTT	TRBV10-3	-	TRBJ1-3	-
CATSGPIWGPTEADTQYF	TGTGCCACCAGCGGACCGATATGGGGTCCGACAGAGGCAGATACGCAGTATTTT	TRBV15	-	TRBJ2-3	many
CASGARTDTQYF	TGTGCCAGCGGGGCCCGCACAGATACGCAGTATTTT	TRBV7-2	-	TRBJ2-3	few
CASSLRLEGSEGTSEQYF	TGCGCCAGCAGCTTGAGGTTGGAGGGATCCGAGGGGACTAGCGAGCAGTACTTC	TRBV5-1	TRBD2	TRBJ2-7	few
CASSGLAGGRNEQFF	TGTGCCAGCTCTGGACTAGCGGGAGGCCGGAATGAGCAGTTCTTC	TRBV7-2	TRBD2	TRBJ2-1	few
CASSPVGGNEQFF	TGTGCCAGCAGTCCCGTCGGAGGTAATGAGCAGTTCTTC	TRBV6-1	-	TRBJ2-1	many
CASSPRIAGGTDTQYF	TGTGCCAGCAGTCCAAGAATAGCGGGGGGCACAGATACGCAGTATTTT	TRBV27	TRBD2	TRBJ2-3	many
CASSSTGTSGSADTQYF	TGTGCCAGCAGTTCCACCGGGACTAGCGGGAGTGCAGATACGCAGTATTTT	TRBV7-8	TRBD2	TRBJ2-3	-
CASSDTLREPQHF	TGTGCCAGCAGCGATACCCTTAGGGAGCCCCAGCATTTT	TRBV6-1	-	TRBJ1-5	-
CAWSSGGLVETQYF	TGTGCCTGGAGTAGCGGGGGCCTGGTGGAGACCCAGTACTTC	TRBV30	TRBD2	TRBJ2-5	-
CASNPEDGPGQPQHF	TGTGCCAGCAACCCGGAGGACGGTCCGGGGCAGCCCCAGCATTTT	TRBV6-1	-	TRBJ1-5	few
CASSQVAPLRNEQFF	TGTGCCAGCAGCCAAGTCGCCCCCCTTCGCAATGAGCAGTTCTTC	TRBV3-1	-	TRBJ2-1	-
CASSKAGHSTDTQYF	TGTGCCAGCAGCAAAGCGGGACACAGCACAGATACGCAGTATTTT	TRBV5-4	-	TRBJ2-3	-
CASSFGTSGSAGEQYF	TGTGCCAGCAGTTTTGGAACTAGCGGGAGTGCGGGAGAGCAGTACTTC	TRBV12-3/TRBV12-4	TRBD2	TRBJ2-7	few
CASEIDSTYGYTF	TGTGCCAGCGAGATCGACAGTACCTATGGCTACACCTTC	TRBV2	-	TRBJ1-2	-
CASSSSRANTGELFF	TGCGCCAGCAGCTCTAGCAGGGCGAACACCGGGGAGCTGTTTTTT	TRBV5-1	-	TRBJ2-2	-
CATSDRAQETQYF	TGTGCCACCAGCGACAGGGCCCAAGAGACCCAGTACTTC	TRBV15	TRBD1	TRBJ2-5	few
CSAPLTGGKNEQFF	TGCAGTGCTCCCCTAACGGGAGGGAAGAATGAGCAGTTCTTC	TRBV20-1	TRBD2	TRBJ2-1	-
CASSLRLSAQETQYF	TGTGCCAGCAGCCTCCGGTTGTCCGCACAAGAGACCCAGTACTTC	TRBV4-2	-	TRBJ2-5	-
CASSLGQGASTNEKLFF	TGTGCCAGCAGCTTAGGGCAGGGGGCATCAACTAATGAAAAACTGTTTTTT	TRBV11-2	TRBD1	TRBJ1-4	few
CSARTSGSTGELFF	TGCAGTGCAAGAACTAGCGGAAGCACCGGGGAGCTGTTTTTT	TRBV20-1	TRBD2	TRBJ2-2	-
CATFALNTEAFF	TGTGCCACCTTTGCCCTGAACACTGAAGCTTTCTTT	TRBV28	-	TRBJ1-1	many
CASSYSTAASTDTQYF	TGTGCCAGCAGTTACTCGACGGCTGCTAGCACAGATACGCAGTATTTT	TRBV6-5	-	TRBJ2-3	few
CAAKTRSTEAFF	TGTGCCGCCAAGACCCGAAGCACTGAAGCTTTCTTT	TRBV30	-	TRBJ1-1	few
CASSFGGAPGNQPQHF	TGTGCCAGCAGTTTCGGGGGGGCCCCGGGCAATCAGCCCCAGCATTTT	TRBV28	-	TRBJ1-5	few
CASSPGQGRLAGGPGAYEQYF	TGTGCCAGCAGTCCGGGACAGGGGAGACTAGCGGGAGGCCCCGGAGCCTACGAGCAGTACTTC	TRBV11-2	TRBD2	TRBJ2-7	many
CSARDDGLASDEQFF	TGCAGTGCTAGAGATGATGGACTAGCGAGTGATGAGCAGTTCTTC	TRBV20-1	TRBD2	TRBJ2-1	few
CASSFGLAKNIQYF	TGTGCCAGCAGTTTCGGTTTAGCCAAAAACATTCAGTACTTC	TRBV28	-	TRBJ2-4	many
CASSPGVLAQSYNEQFF	TGCGCCAGCAGCCCGGGGGTACTAGCGCAGTCCTACAATGAGCAGTTCTTC	TRBV5-1	TRBD2	TRBJ2-1	-
CASSPGQGDTEAFF	TGTGCCAGCAGTCCGGGACAGGGGGACACTGAAGCTTTCTTT	TRBV28	TRBD1	TRBJ1-1	many